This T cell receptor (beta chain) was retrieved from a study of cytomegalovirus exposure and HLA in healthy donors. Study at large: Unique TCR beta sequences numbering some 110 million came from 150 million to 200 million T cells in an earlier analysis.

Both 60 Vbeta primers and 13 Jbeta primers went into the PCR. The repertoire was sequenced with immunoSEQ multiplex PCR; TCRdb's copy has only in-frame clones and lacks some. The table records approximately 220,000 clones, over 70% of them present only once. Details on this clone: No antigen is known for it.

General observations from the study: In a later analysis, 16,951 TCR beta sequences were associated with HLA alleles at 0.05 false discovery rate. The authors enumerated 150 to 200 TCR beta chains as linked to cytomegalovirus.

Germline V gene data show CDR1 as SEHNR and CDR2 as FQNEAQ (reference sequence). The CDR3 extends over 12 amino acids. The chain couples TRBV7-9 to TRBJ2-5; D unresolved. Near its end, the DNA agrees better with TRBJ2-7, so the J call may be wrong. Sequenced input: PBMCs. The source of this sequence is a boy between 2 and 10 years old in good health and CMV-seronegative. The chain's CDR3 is CASSSLLTEQYF. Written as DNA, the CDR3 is TGTGCCAGCAGCTCCCTTTTAACCGAGCAGTACTTC.